This T cell receptor (beta chain) was obtained from a study of T-cell reconstitution after alpha-beta-depleted transplantation in children. Study results and limitations: There were reportedly several hundred expanded graft clones from which alpha-beta T cells came about two months after transplant. At one year after transplant, newly produced T cells mostly accounted for T-cell counts and diversity.

Unique molecular identifiers were used to barcode this TCRbeta library. TCRdb redid the calling of the PCR reads with MiXCR, one entry per CDR3 protein. The repertoire holds fewer than 550,000 distinct CDR3 sequences, with around 10% as singletons. On this clonotype: Its cognate antigen is unknown.

The sequences come from PBMCs, mostly from graft donor cells, collected 180 days after TCRalphabeta/CD19-depleted stem cell transplant. This clonotype originated in a female patient aged 2-9 years who had a stem cell transplant for aplastic anemia, so the T cells may come from the graft donor.

CDR3 DNA: TGCAGTGCTAGAGGTCAGCAGGCAAACACTGAAGCTTTCTTT. The encoded protein is CSARGQQANTEAFF. The rearrangement links TRBV20-1 to TRBJ1-1; D uncertain. Per germline, CDR1 DFQATT and CDR2 SNEGSKA (reference sequence). With 1 base removed from V and 2 bases from J, the gap between germline ends came to 11 bases. The CDR3 consists of 14 residues.